Presented here are 25 T cell receptor beta chains from one specimen sequenced in a study of shared clonotypes between healthy human individuals. Here immunoSEQ multiplex PCR was the method, and the copy in TCRdb shows in-frame clones only, minus some. The sample comprises 2.3 million or so clones, 80% to 95% of which are singletons, and 0.35% to 0.45% rests with the top ten. Sequencing input: naive CD4+ T cells from PBMCs. Subset meaning: CD45RA+ positively selected. These receptors all come from a young man in good health. Some clones in this sample may be carry-over from other donors' samples.

The chain combines TRBV2 with TRBJ1-2, with D possibly TRBD1 on 5 matching bases. The CDR3 runs 14 residues. Between the trimmed V and J ends, which lost 2 bases and 7 bases, there was a span of 14 bases. In germline, CDR1 is SNHLY, CDR2 FYNNEI. The CDR3 sequence: CASSEQGPFGGYTF. The CDR3 nucleotides read TGTGCCAGCAGTGAACAGGGACCCTTCGGTGGCTACACCTTC.

The rearrangement links TRBV7-2 to TRBJ1-2; no definite D call. The CDR3 runs 13 residues. CDR1 is SGHTA and CDR2 is FQGNSA in the germline V gene. V shed 5 bases and J shed 2 bases, with 9 bases lying between them. The CDR3 DNA reads TGTGCCAGCAGCCAATCGCCAAACTATGGCTACACCTTC. Its protein product is CASSQSPNYGYTF.

The chain is built from TRBV28 and TRBJ1-1; D uncertain. The CDR3 extends over 11 amino acids. Trimming took off 3 bases at V and 10 bases at J, with 9 bases between the two ends. The germline gives CDR1 MDHEN, CDR2 SYDVKM. CDR3 sequence: CASSFPRGAFF. The CDR3 DNA follows: TGTGCCAGCAGTTTCCCCCGGGGAGCTTTCTTT. Full variable domain (outside the CDR3, taken from reference TRBV28 and TRBJ1-1): DVKVTQSSRYLVKRTGEKVFLECVQDMDHENMFWYRQDPGLGLRLIYFSYDVKMKEKGDIPEGYSVSREKKERFSLILESASTNQTSMYLCASSFPRGAFFGQGTRLTVV.

This rearrangement joins TRBV4-3 to TRBJ2-7, with TRBD1 as a possible D gene (5 bases). This CDR3 is 14 amino acids long. Germline assignment: CDR1 LGHNA and CDR2 YSLEER. V was pared by 5 bases and J by 0 bases, with 11 bases between. The CDR3 DNA reads as TGCGCCAGCAGCAAAAGGGGTTACTCCTACGAGCAGTACTTC. This encodes CASSKRGYSYEQYF.

The chain combines TRBV5-1 with TRBJ2-3, with 9 bases matching TRBD2. V lost 4 bases and J lost 4; bases outside the gene matches: 13. The V gene's germline CDR1 is SGHRS and CDR2 YFSETQ. The CDR3 is made up of 17 amino acids. As DNA, the CDR3 is TGCGCCAGCAGCCCCCTTAGCGGGAGACCTCTTTCAGATACGCAGTATTTT. This sequence encodes CASSPLSGRPLSDTQYF.

V and J are TRBV7-8 and TRBJ2-2; no firm D call. The CDR3 spans 13 residues. Trimming pared 1 base from V and 9 bases from J, leaving 9 bases between. CDR1 is SGHVS, CDR2 FQNEAQ, per germline. CDR3 coding DNA: TGTGCCAGCAGCTTAGTTGTATTAAGGGAGCTGTTTTTT. Its protein product is CASSLVVLRELFF.

This rearrangement joins TRBV7-3 to TRBJ2-2; no clear D. Germline lookup yields CDR1 SGHTA and CDR2 FQGTGA. This CDR3 is 13 amino acids long. Trimming removed 6 bases from V and 4 bases from J, with 9 bases in between. The CDR3 reads CASSRGATGELFF. As DNA, the CDR3 is TGTGCCAGCAGTAGAGGCGCCACCGGGGAGCTGTTTTTT.

The rearrangement joins TRBV18 to TRBJ1-1; D possibly corresponds to TRBD1 (6 bases). Trimming removed 6 bases from V and 4 bases from J, with 18 bases in between. The V gene's germline CDR1 is KGHSH and CDR2 LQKENI. The CDR3 totals 15 residues. CDR3 sequence: CASSGAGGAGTEAFF. The CDR3 bases are TGTGCCAGCTCGGGGGCGGGAGGGGCCGGCACTGAAGCTTTCTTT.

This clone was seen only once. This sample includes further DNA sequences coding for the same CDR3. The chain is built from TRBV28 and TRBJ1-2, with a possible D match to TRBD1 (5 bases). Trimming took off 7 bases at V and 4 bases at J, with 13 bases between the two ends. This CDR3 is 13 amino acids long. Germline V gene data show CDR1 as MDHEN and CDR2 as SYDVKM. In nucleotides, the CDR3 is TGTGCCAGCACCCCCGGTCAGGGCTATGGCTACACCTTC. Translating it yields CASTPGQGYGYTF.

This rearrangement joins TRBV5-1 to TRBJ2-6; D is unresolved. This CDR3 is 11 amino acids long. V lost 5 bases and J lost 6, with 3 bases in between. CDR1 SGHRS and CDR2 YFSETQ come from the germline V gene. CDR3 in amino acids: CASSSANVLTF. DNA for the CDR3: TGCGCCAGCAGTTCGGCCAACGTCCTGACTTTC.

This chain uses TRBV7-2 with TRBJ1-3, with D unresolved. The CDR3 has 11 residues. Germline values: CDR1 SGHTA, CDR2 FQGNSA. Trimming took off 5 bases at V and 5 bases at J, with 4 bases between the two ends. The CDR3: CASSQRNTIYF. CDR3 DNA: TGTGCCAGCAGCCAGCGAAACACCATATATTTT. The full variable domain, completed using reference TRBV7-2 and TRBJ1-3, is GAGVSQSPSNKVTEKGKDVELRCDPISGHTALYWYRQSLGQGLEFLIYFQGNSAPDKSGLPSDRFSAERTGGSVSTLTIQRTQQEDSAVYLCASSQRNTIYFGEGSWLTVV.

This chain connects TRBV4-2 to TRBJ2-2; D possibly corresponds to TRBD2 (5 bases). V was pared by 0 bases and J by 8 bases, with 7 bases between. The CDR3 runs 13 residues. Germline-derived CDR1 and CDR2 are LGHNA and YNFKEQ. The CDR3 DNA reads TGTGCCAGCAGCCAAGACGGGGTGGGGGAGCTGTTTTTT. It encodes CASSQDGVGELFF.

The gene calls are TRBV5-1 and TRBJ2-2; weak D call: TRBD1 (6 bases). The V gene's germline CDR1 is SGHRS and CDR2 YFSETQ. The CDR3 length is 15 residues. The V gene lost 4 bases and the J gene lost 6 bases, with 16 bases spanning the gap. This CDR3 is CASSRQLQGPGELFF. CDR3 coding DNA: TGCGCCAGCAGCAGACAACTTCAGGGGCCCGGGGAGCTGTTTTTT.

The V gene is TRBV7-9, the J gene TRBJ2-2; D is perhaps TRBD1 (6 bases). Germline CDR1 is SEHNR and CDR2 is FQNEAQ (reference sequence). This CDR3 comprises 13 residues. V lost 5 bases to trimming and J lost 7 bases, with 11 bases between them. The CDR3 is CASSDTGSGELFF. CDR3 nucleotide sequence: TGTGCCAGCAGCGACACAGGGAGCGGGGAGCTGTTTTTT.

This sequence joins TRBV27 and TRBJ1-1; no clear D. The CDR3 length is 13 residues. Trimming cost V 5 bases and J 5 bases, with 12 bases left between them. The germline V gene encodes CDR1 MNHEY and CDR2 SMNVEV (reference sequence). The CDR3 region is CASSLRRRTEAFF. Written as DNA, the CDR3 is TGTGCCAGCAGTCTCCGAAGGCGAACTGAAGCTTTCTTT.

The gene calls are TRBV25-1 and TRBJ2-5, with 7 nucleotides matching TRBD2. This CDR3 is 18 amino acids long. Germline CDR1 MGHDK, CDR2 SYGVNS. The ends lost 4 bases at V and 4 bases at J; junction bases unmatched: 18. The CDR3 coding sequence is TGTGCCAGCAGTGCGCCCCTGGGCGGGAGCACGATGACAGAGACCCAGTACTTC. It encodes CASSAPLGGSTMTETQYF.

V and J are TRBV6-1 and TRBJ2-3, with 10 bases that match TRBD2. Germline CDR1 reads MNHNS; CDR2 reads SASEGT. The V gene end was trimmed by 1 base and the J gene end by 10 bases; junction bases not matched to a gene: 8. CDR3 size: 15 residues. CDR3 coding DNA: TGTGCCAGCAGTGAAGGGCTAGCGGGAGTGTCTGCGCAGTATTTT. Encoded protein: CASSEGLAGVSAQYF.

This clone appeared once. The chain joins TRBV30 to TRBJ2-3; the match to TRBD2 covers 9 bases. J lost 8 bases, V lost 7 bases, and 7 bases had no gene match. Germline lookup yields CDR1 GTSNPN and CDR2 SVGIG (reference sequence). The CDR3 is 12 amino acids. CDR3 sequence reads: CAFQSSGTTQYF. DNA of the CDR3: TGTGCCTTCCAATCTAGCGGGACTACGCAGTATTTT.

The rearrangement joins TRBV30 to TRBJ2-2; 10 nucleotides agree with TRBD1. V shed 2 bases, J shed 4 bases, and the junction held 4 bases outside the gene matches. The CDR3 is 15 amino acids. Looked up from germline, CDR1 is GTSNPN and CDR2 is SVGIG (reference sequence). Here the CDR3 DNA reads TGTGCCTGGAGTACGGGACAGGGGAGCACCGGGGAGCTGTTTTTT. It encodes CAWSTGQGSTGELFF. Full variable domain (outside the CDR3, taken from reference TRBV30 and TRBJ2-2): SQTIHQWPATLVQPVGSPLSLECTVEGTSNPNLYWYRQAAGRGLQLLFYSVGIGQISSEVPQNLSASRPQDRQFILSSKKLLLSDSGFYLCAWSTGQGSTGELFFGEGSRLTVL.

The CDR3 DNA reads as TGTGCCAGCAGTGATGGAACGTGGGGCACTGAAGCTTTCTTT. This sequence encodes CASSDGTWGTEAFF. The genes are TRBV6-4 and TRBJ1-1; D gene uncertain. V dropped 3 bases and J dropped 4 bases, with 12 bases sitting between them. Germline CDR1 MRHNA, CDR2 SNTAGT. The CDR3 spans 14 residues.

This sequence joins TRBV4-1 and TRBJ2-1; 9 bases are a match to TRBD1. Germline CDR1 and CDR2: MGHRA and YSYEKL. The CDR3 contains 16 residues. The J segment lost 6 bases and the V segment lost 3 bases, leaving 9 bases of the junction unmatched. The CDR3 loop is CASSHGGQGSGNEQFF. CDR3 in DNA: TGCGCCAGCAGCCACGGGGGACAGGGATCTGGCAATGAGCAGTTCTTC.

This clone was counted a single time. The chain recombines TRBV28 with TRBJ2-7; 7 bases map to TRBD1. CDR1 and CDR2 from the germline V gene are MDHEN and SYDVKM. V dropped 6 bases and J dropped 9; count of bases not matched to a gene: 17. CDR3 size: 15 residues. The CDR3 protein is CASSPTGTALPTQYF. The DNA for the CDR3 is TGTGCCAGCAGCCCAACCGGGACAGCCCTACCCACGCAGTACTTC.

The chain combines TRBV10-3 with TRBJ2-3; TRBD2 matches at 10 bases. J was trimmed by 4 bases and V by 0 bases; bases with no gene match: 4. The CDR3 has 16 amino acids. The germline V gene has CDR1 ENHRY and CDR2 SYGVKD. The CDR3 protein is CAISESLAGAPDTQYF. CDR3 bases: TGTGCCATCAGTGAGTCCCTAGCGGGAGCCCCAGATACGCAGTATTTT.

On this clone: The same CDR3 arises from other DNA sequences in this sample as well. The CDR3 nucleotides are TGTGCCAGCAGCCAAGGTGGCAATCAGCCCCAGCATTTT. Its protein product is CASSQGGNQPQHF. The J gene is TRBJ1-5, the V gene TRBV14; D gene ambiguous. Germline V CDR1 and CDR2: SGHDN, FVKESK. The V end was cut by 1 base, the J end by 2 bases, with 3 bases between. The CDR3 runs to 13 residues.

The chain joins TRBV5-6 to TRBJ1-4; D is ambiguous. This CDR3 spans 12 amino acids. Trimming cost V 4 bases and J 6 bases, with 7 bases left between them. Germline-derived CDR1 and CDR2 are SGHDT and YYEEEE. CDR3 protein: CASSIRDEKLFF. The CDR3 DNA sequence: TGTGCCAGCAGCATCCGAGATGAAAAACTGTTTTTT. Supplemented by reference TRBV5-6 and TRBJ1-4, the full variable domain reads DAGVTQSPTHLIKTRGQQVTLRCSPKSGHDTVSWYQQALGQGPQFIFQYYEEEERQRGNFPDRFSGHQFPNYSSELNVNALLLGDSALYLCASSIRDEKLFFGSGTQLSVL.